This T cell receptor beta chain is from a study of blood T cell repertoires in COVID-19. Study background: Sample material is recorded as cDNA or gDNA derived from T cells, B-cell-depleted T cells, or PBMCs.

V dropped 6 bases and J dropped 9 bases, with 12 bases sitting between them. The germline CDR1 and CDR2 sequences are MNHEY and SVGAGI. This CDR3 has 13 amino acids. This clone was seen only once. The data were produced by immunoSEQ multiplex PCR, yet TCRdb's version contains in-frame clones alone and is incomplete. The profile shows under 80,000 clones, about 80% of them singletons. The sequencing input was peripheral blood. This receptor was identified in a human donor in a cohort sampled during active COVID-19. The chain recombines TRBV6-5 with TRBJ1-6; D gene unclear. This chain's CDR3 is CASRRGKTSPLHF. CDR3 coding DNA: TGTGCCAGCAGAAGAGGGAAGACTTCACCCCTCCACTTT.